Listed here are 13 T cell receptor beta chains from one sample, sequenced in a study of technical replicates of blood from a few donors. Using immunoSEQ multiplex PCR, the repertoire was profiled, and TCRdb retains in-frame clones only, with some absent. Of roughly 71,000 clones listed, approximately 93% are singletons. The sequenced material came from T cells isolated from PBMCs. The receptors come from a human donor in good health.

CDR3 DNA sequence: TGTGCCAGCAGCTCCCCAGAACGGGAGGGCGGGGAGACCCAGTACTTC. Amino acid sequence: CASSSPEREGGETQYF. This chain links TRBV7-8 with TRBJ2-5; the match to TRBD2 covers 8 bases. V lost 4 bases, J lost 5 bases, and 12 bases stayed unmatched. CDR1 is SGHVS, CDR2 FQNEAQ, per germline. The CDR3 is 16 residues long.

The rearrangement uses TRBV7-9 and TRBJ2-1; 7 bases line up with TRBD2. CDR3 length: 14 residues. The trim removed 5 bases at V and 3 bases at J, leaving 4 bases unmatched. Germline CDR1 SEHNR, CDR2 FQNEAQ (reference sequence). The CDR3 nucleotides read TGTGCCAGCAGCCCGCGGACTAGCTACAATGAGCAGTTCTTC. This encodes CASSPRTSYNEQFF.

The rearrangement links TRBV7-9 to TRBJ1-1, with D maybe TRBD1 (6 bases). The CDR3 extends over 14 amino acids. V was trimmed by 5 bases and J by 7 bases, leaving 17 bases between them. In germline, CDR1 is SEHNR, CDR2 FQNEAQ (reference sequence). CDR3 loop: CASSHPIRQDEAFF. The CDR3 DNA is TGTGCCAGCAGCCACCCGATACGACAGGATGAAGCTTTCTTT. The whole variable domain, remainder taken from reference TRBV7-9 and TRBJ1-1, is DTGVSQNPRHKITKRGQNVTFRCDPISEHNRLYWYRQTLGQGPEFLTYFQNEAQLEKSRLLSDRFSAERPKGSFSTLEIQRTEQGDSAMYLCASSHPIRQDEAFFGQGTRLTVV.

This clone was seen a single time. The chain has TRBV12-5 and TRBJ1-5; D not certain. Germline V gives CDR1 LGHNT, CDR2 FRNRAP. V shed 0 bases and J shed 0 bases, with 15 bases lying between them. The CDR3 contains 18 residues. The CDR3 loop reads CASGLVPKGEYSNQPQHF. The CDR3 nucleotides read TGTGCTAGTGGTTTGGTACCGAAAGGAGAGTATAGCAATCAGCCCCAGCATTTT. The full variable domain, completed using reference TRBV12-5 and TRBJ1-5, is DARVTQTPRHKVTEMGQEVTMRCQPILGHNTVFWYRQTMMQGLELLAYFRNRAPLDDSGMPKDRFSAEMPDATLATLKIQPSEPRDSAVYFCASGLVPKGEYSNQPQHFGDGTRLSIL.

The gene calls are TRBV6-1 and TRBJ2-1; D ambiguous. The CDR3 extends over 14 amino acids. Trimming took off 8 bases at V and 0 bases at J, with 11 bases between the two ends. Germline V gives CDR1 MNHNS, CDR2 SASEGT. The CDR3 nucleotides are TGTGCCAGCCATACGCCTAGCTCCTACAATGAGCAGTTCTTC. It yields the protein CASHTPSSYNEQFF.

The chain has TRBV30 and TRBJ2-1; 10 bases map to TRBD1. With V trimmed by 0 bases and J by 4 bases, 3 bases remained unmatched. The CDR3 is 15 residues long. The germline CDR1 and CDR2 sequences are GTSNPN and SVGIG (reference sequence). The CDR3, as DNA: TGTGCCTGGAGTGTAGGGACAGGGGCGTACAATGAGCAGTTCTTC. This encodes CAWSVGTGAYNEQFF.

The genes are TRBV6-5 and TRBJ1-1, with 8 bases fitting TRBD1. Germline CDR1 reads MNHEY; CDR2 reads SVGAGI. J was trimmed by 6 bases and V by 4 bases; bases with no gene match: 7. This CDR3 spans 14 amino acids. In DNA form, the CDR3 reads TGTGCCAGCAGTTCGGGACAGGTGGTCCCTGAAGCTTTCTTT. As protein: CASSSGQVVPEAFF.

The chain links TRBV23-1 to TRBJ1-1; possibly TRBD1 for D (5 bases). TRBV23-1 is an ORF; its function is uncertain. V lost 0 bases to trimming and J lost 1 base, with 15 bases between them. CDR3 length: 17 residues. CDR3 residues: CASSQSLPGTPNTEAFF. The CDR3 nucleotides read TGCGCCAGCAGTCAATCACTTCCCGGGACTCCGAACACTGAAGCTTTCTTT.

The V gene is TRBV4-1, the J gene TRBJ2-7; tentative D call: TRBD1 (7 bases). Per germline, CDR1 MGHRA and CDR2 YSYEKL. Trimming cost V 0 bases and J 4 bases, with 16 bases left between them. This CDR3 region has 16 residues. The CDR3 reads CASSQELGRGVYEQYF. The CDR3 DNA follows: TGCGCCAGCAGCCAAGAATTAGGCAGGGGGGTATACGAGCAGTACTTC.

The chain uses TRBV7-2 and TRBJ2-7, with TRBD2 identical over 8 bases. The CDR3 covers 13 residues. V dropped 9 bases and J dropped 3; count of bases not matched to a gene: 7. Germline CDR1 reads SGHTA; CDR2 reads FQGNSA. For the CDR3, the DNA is TGTGCCAGAGAGCGGGAGTTAAGCTACGAGCAGTACTTC. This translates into CARERELSYEQYF.

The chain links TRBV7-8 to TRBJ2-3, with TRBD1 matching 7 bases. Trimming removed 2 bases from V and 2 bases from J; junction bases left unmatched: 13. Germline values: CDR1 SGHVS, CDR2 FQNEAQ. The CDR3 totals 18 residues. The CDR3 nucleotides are TGTGCCAGCAGCTTACCCTATCCGGGACAGAGCCTCACAGATACGCAGTATTTT. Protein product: CASSLPYPGQSLTDTQYF.

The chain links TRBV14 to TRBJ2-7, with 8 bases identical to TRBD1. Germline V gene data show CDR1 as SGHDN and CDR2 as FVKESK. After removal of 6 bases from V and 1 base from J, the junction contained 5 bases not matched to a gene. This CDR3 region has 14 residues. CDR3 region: CASRRTGKSYEQYF. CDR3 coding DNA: TGTGCCAGCAGGCGGACAGGGAAGTCCTACGAGCAGTACTTC.

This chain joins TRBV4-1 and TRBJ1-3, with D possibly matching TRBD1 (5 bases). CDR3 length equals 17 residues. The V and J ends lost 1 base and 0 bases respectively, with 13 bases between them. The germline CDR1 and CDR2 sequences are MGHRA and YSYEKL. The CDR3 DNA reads TGCGCCAGCAGCCAAGGACCGGGACTGAACTCTGGAAACACCATATATTTT. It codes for CASSQGPGLNSGNTIYF.